This T cell receptor beta chain appears in the sequencing data of a study of blood T cell repertoires in COVID-19. Overall study: The study drew acute and convalescent COVID-19 samples from the United States, Italy and Spain.

The CDR3 has 18 amino acids. Germline CDR1 and CDR2: SGHTA and FQGNSA. Trimming took 5 bases from V and 0 from J; bases not matched to a gene: 12. Source study methods: How many nucleated cells were present was estimated from reference gene primer amplification. The repertoire was sequenced with immunoSEQ multiplex PCR; TCRdb's copy has only in-frame clones and lacks some. That table gives V, J and clone size, and the DNA gave D and trimming. The sample has 84,000 or so clones; about four fifths are singletons. Input material: peripheral blood. The chain couples TRBV7-2 to TRBJ2-2; 7 positions agree with TRBD2. This clonotype originated in a woman older than 75 with acute or convalescent COVID-19. CDR3 bases: TGTGCCAGCAGCCCTTGGGTCCTAGCGGCAGCGAACACCGGGGAGCTGTTTTTT. It encodes CASSPWVLAAANTGELFF.